The 7 T cell receptor beta chains presented below share a single source sample, sequenced in a study of early T cells in non-severe SARS-CoV-2 infection. MiXCR, run by TCRdb on the 5' RACE reads, gives a single entry per CDR3 protein. The sample consists of around 64,000 distinct CDR3 sequences, roughly 12% of them appearing once. Source: whole blood, taken at baseline. These receptor sequences come from an adult who was a healthcare worker with PCR-confirmed SARS-CoV-2 infection or an uninfected control (not recorded which).

This clonotype was counted at least ten times. This chain uses TRBV7-9 with TRBJ1-5, with D possibly TRBD1 on 6 matching bases. Trimming cost V 5 bases and J 7 bases, with 9 bases left between them. Per the germline V gene, CDR1 is SEHNR and CDR2 is FQNEAQ (reference sequence). The CDR3 consists of 12 residues. The CDR3 nucleotides read TGTGCCAGCAGCCCAGGGACACAGCCCCAGCATTTT. The encoded protein is CASSPGTQPQHF. Full variable domain (remainder filled in from reference TRBV7-9 and TRBJ1-5): DTGVSQNPRHKITKRGQNVTFRCDPISEHNRLYWYRQTLGQGPEFLTYFQNEAQLEKSRLLSDRFSAERPKGSFSTLEIQRTEQGDSAMYLCASSPGTQPQHFGDGTRLSIL.

This clonotype was recorded at least ten times. The chain links TRBV10-1 to TRBJ2-2, with 7 bases that match TRBD1. CDR1 and CDR2 (germline): WNHNN, SYGVQD (reference sequence). V dropped 8 bases and J dropped 5; count of bases not matched to a gene: 8. The length of the CDR3 is 14 residues. The CDR3 loop is CASSPGTATGELFF. CDR3 nucleotide sequence: TGCGCCAGCTCCCCCGGGACAGCTACCGGGGAGCTGTTTTTT.

V and J are TRBV4-2 and TRBJ2-2; no definite D call. Deletions cut 0 bases from V and 7 bases from J, with 9 bases between. The germline gives CDR1 LGHNA, CDR2 YNFKEQ. There are 14 residues in the CDR3. This chain's CDR3 is CASSQDPASGELFF. CDR3 DNA sequence: TGTGCCAGCAGCCAAGATCCCGCCAGCGGGGAGCTGTTTTTT.

Turning to this clonotype: Germline is not matched at one junction end, which may reflect a read error. The rearrangement links TRBV7-7 to TRBJ1-2; D is perhaps TRBD1 (5 bases). This CDR3 contains 15 residues. The germline gives CDR1 SSHAT, CDR2 FNYEAQ (reference sequence). CDR3 DNA: TGTGCTAGCAGCCCCATAATGGGGGGATTCTATGGCTACACCTTC. This sequence encodes CASSPIMGGFYGYTF.

The rearrangement joins TRBV5-1 to TRBJ2-1; 10 nucleotides agree with TRBD2. With 4 bases clipped from V and 8 bases from J, the junction kept 9 bases outside the gene matches. Germline CDR1 reads SGHRS; CDR2 reads YFSETQ. This CDR3 comprises 15 residues. The CDR3 DNA sequence: TGCGCCAGCAGCGCAAACTTAGCGGGAGGTCATGAGCAGTTCTTC. Translating gives CASSANLAGGHEQFF.

J is TRBJ2-6 and V is TRBV6-2 or TRBV6-3; D is ambiguous. This CDR3 contains 14 residues. Germline CDR1 is MNHEY and CDR2 is SVGEGT. Trimming cost V 5 bases and J 0 bases, with 5 bases left between them. The CDR3 is CASSIISGANVLTF. CDR3 nucleotides: TGTGCCAGCAGTATTATCTCTGGGGCCAACGTCCTGACTTTC.

V and J are TRBV30 and TRBJ1-5; no firm D call. CDR1 is GTSNPN and CDR2 is SVGIG in the germline V gene (reference sequence). CDR3 length: 12 amino acids. With 5 bases removed from V and 7 bases from J, the gap between germline ends came to 12 bases. CDR3: CAWSDGDQPQHF. Written as DNA, the CDR3 is TGTGCCTGGTCGGATGGTGACCAGCCCCAGCATTTT.